The clone carrying this T cell receptor (beta chain) has at least ten counts. No antigen is known for it. According to the study, genomic DNA was the template for TCR beta VDJ and CDR3 profiling. Via MiXCR, TCRdb re-called the reads, giving one row per CDR3 protein. The table has roughly 160,000 distinct CDR3 sequences, about two thirds seen once. These data come from a study of CD8+CD57+ T cells in acquired aplastic anemia. Study background: DNA per sorted CD4+ or CD8+ sample ranged roughly 0.17 to 27.4 ug, averaging roughly 3.3 ug.

The CDR3 has 15 residues. Deletions cut 2 bases from V and 0 bases from J, with 9 bases between. The study's findings and limits: Common to patients and controls were roughly 30 CD8+ CDR3 sequences. In CD8+ cells, Simpson's diversity showed no significant difference between patients and controls.

It was patients with CD8+CD57+ cell expansion by flow cytometry who were chosen for sequencing. Blood came from patients not yet given any therapy. This sequence joins TRBV12-3 or TRBV12-4 and TRBJ2-3; D remains unclear. The clonotype was recovered from a human donor with aplastic anemia. The specimen sequenced was sorted CD4+, CD8+, or CD8+CD57+ T cells (not recorded which) from PBMCs. The CDR3 DNA sequence: TGTGCCAGCAGTTTATGGCAACCTAGCACAGATACGCAGTATTTT. This gives the protein CASSLWQPSTDTQYF.